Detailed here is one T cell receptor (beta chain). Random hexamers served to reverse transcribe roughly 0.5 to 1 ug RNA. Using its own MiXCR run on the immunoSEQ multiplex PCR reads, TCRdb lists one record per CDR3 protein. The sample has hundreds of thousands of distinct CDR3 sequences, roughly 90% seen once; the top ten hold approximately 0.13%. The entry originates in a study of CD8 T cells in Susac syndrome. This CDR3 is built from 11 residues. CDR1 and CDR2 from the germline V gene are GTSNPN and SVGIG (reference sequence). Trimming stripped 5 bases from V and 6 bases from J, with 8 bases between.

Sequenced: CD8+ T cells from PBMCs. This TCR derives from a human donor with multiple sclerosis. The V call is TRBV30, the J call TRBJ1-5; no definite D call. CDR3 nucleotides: TGTGCCTGGGGCCCTTCTCAGCCCCAGCATTTT. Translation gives CAWGPSQPQHF.